This T cell receptor beta chain was recovered during a study of T-cell reconstitution after alpha-beta-depleted transplantation in children. Germline CDR1 and CDR2: SGHRS and YFSETQ. The CDR3 spans 15 residues. The V segment lost 4 bases and the J segment 3 bases; nucleotides outside the gene matches: 7. It was with unique molecular identifiers that the TCRbeta library was prepared. MiXCR, applied by TCRdb to the PCR reads, yields one record per CDR3 protein. The table includes approximately 590,000 distinct CDR3 sequences, over 9.5% detected once. At least ten counts were recorded for this clonotype.

The receptor's source is a human donor who donated a stem cell graft to a child with acute myeloid leukemia. Sequenced here: PBMCs from the stem cell graft donor, sampled from the stem cell graft. This chain joins TRBV5-1 and TRBJ2-1, with 7 bases that match TRBD2. CDR3 amino acids: CASSPERDFYNEQFF. The DNA for the CDR3 is TGCGCCAGCAGCCCGGAGCGGGACTTCTACAATGAGCAGTTCTTC.